This entry describes one T cell receptor (beta chain). Germline V gene lookup returns CDR1 SGHNT and CDR2 YYREEE (reference sequence). The CDR3 has 18 residues. The trim removed 0 bases at V and 2 bases at J, leaving 9 bases unmatched. The record originates from a study of T cell changes during pregnancy in multiple sclerosis. Sequencing used immunoSEQ multiplex PCR; TCRdb keeps in-frame clones, though not all of them. The table lists around 58,000 clones, about 90% of them singletons. The material sequenced was CD4+ T cells from peripheral blood mononuclear cells, taken after pregnancy. The chain carries TRBV5-4 and TRBJ2-1, with 9 bases matching TRBD2. The receptor's source is a female donor in good health, enrolled as a control in a pregnancy study. The chain's CDR3 is CASSLGTSVKGAYNEQFF. Here the CDR3 DNA reads TGTGCCAGCAGCTTGGGGACTAGCGTCAAGGGCGCCTACAATGAGCAGTTCTTC.